Listed below are T cell receptor beta chains from one sample, sequenced in a study of beta chain features in type 1 diabetes. Assay used: immunoSEQ multiplex PCR; TCRdb lists only in-frame clones, some missing. Altogether 330,000 or so clones are present, 12% to 15% being singletons, with the ten largest covering 6.7%. Specimen: central memory CD4+ T cells from blood. The receptors were sampled from a man between 25 and 39 years old in good health. The CDR3 runs from the conserved cysteine through the conserved F or W. D genes are given only for firm matches. Size values are once, few and many counts, or a class for expanded clones, and some rows have none.

TRBV18,-,TRBJ1-2,-,TGTGCCAGCTCACCCGACAGGACTAACTATGGCTACACCTTC,CASSPDRTNYGYTF
TRBV2,-,TRBJ2-1,few,TGTGCCAGCAAAGAAACAGCGACTTCCTACAATGAGCAGTTCTTC,CASKETATSYNEQFF
TRBV5-1,-,TRBJ1-1,few,TGCGCCAGCAGCTTGGGCTCGGGAGGTACTGAAGCTTTCTTT,CASSLGSGGTEAFF
TRBV9,-,TRBJ1-4,-,TGTGCCAGCAGTCCCCGTGGGAGGTCGCGGGGGGTTACTAATGAAAAACTGTTTTTT,CASSPRGRSRGVTNEKLFF
TRBV15,-,TRBJ1-6,-,TGTGCCACCAGCAGAGATCGGGGAAATTCACCCCTCCACTTT,CATSRDRGNSPLHF
TRBV6-1,-,TRBJ1-6,-,TGTGCCACCCGCCGGGCCAATAATTCACCCCTCCACTTT,CATRRANNSPLHF
TRBV7-2,-,TRBJ2-3,few,TGTGCCAGCAGCTTGGAGTTATCAGATACGCAGTATTTT,CASSLELSDTQYF
TRBV9,-,TRBJ2-3,-,TGTGCCAGCAGCGTCGTTGGGGCTAGCACAGATACGCAGTATTTT,CASSVVGASTDTQYF
TRBV14,-,TRBJ1-1,-,TGTGCCAGCAGCCTCCAACAGGGAGGGAGGACTGAAGCTTTCTTT,CASSLQQGGRTEAFF
TRBV9,-,TRBJ1-3,few,TGTGCCAGCAACCGGGAGACTGGAAACACCATATATTTT,CASNRETGNTIYF
TRBV7-9,-,TRBJ2-5,few,TGCGCCAGCAGCCACACCCCGACCGGAGAGACCCAGTACTTC,CASSHTPTGETQYF
TRBV4-3,TRBD2,TRBJ2-3,-,TGCGCCAGCAGCCAAGAGCGCGGGGGAAATACGCAGTATTTT,CASSQERGGNTQYF
TRBV5-4,TRBD2,TRBJ2-3,few,TGTGCCAGCAGCGTCGCAGCGGGGGGGCCGGCAGATACGCAGTATTTT,CASSVAAGGPADTQYF
TRBV14,-,TRBJ1-3,-,TGTGCCAGCAGCCAAGTTGGTTGGCTCGGAGGTGGAAACACCATATATTTT,CASSQVGWLGGGNTIYF
TRBV15,-,TRBJ2-3,-,TGTGCCACCAGCAACGACAGGAACACAGATACGCAGTATTTT,CATSNDRNTDTQYF
TRBV25-1,-,TRBJ2-3,-,TGTGCCAGCAGTGAGTGGCAGAGCACAGATACGCAGTATTTT,CASSEWQSTDTQYF
TRBV6-5,-,TRBJ1-5,few,TGTGCCAGCAGGCTCCAGGCCACTAGCAATCAGCCCCAGCATTTT,CASRLQATSNQPQHF
TRBV27,-,TRBJ2-7,-,TGTGCCAGCAGTTCAGCGGAAGAGCAGTACTTC,CASSSAEEQYF
TRBV11-3,TRBD1,TRBJ2-1,few,TGTGCCAGCAGCCCCACAGGGGACGGTGAGCAGTTCTTC,CASSPTGDGEQFF
TRBV29-1,TRBD1,TRBJ2-2,-,TGCAGCCCCGAGGGGCAGGGGGCTGAAACCGGGGAGCTGTTTTTT,CSPEGQGAETGELFF
TRBV7-2,-,TRBJ2-1,-,TGTGCCAGCAGCTCCCGTGGGCAGCAGGTGCAGTTCTTC,CASSSRGQQVQFF
TRBV18,-,TRBJ2-1,few,TGTGCCAGCTCACCCCTGACCCTGAGCTCCTACAATGAGCAGTTCTTC,CASSPLTLSSYNEQFF
TRBV7-6,-,TRBJ1-3,-,TGTGCCAGCAGCCCACCTCGGGGTACAGGAAACACCATATATTTT,CASSPPRGTGNTIYF
TRBV2,-,TRBJ1-5,-,TGTGCCAGCAGTGGCAGGGAAAACCAGCCCCAGCATTTT,CASSGRENQPQHF
TRBV18,TRBD1,TRBJ1-5,-,TGTGCCAGCTCACCATCAACAGGGGCCCAGCATTTT,CASSPSTGAQHF
TRBV7-2,TRBD2,TRBJ2-1,-,TGTGCCAGCAGCCGATCCGGACTAGCGGATAATGAGCAGTTCTTC,CASSRSGLADNEQFF
TRBV9,-,TRBJ2-7,-,TGTGCCAGCAGCCCTCACTACGGCATTTACTACGAGCAGTACTTC,CASSPHYGIYYEQYF
TRBV27,TRBD1,TRBJ2-1,few,TGTGCCAGCAGGGGGGAAGGGGGCGGTGAGCAGTTCTTC,CASRGEGGGEQFF
TRBV7-9,-,TRBJ1-6,few,TGTGCCAGCAGCTCCTCTCGGTCCTATAATTCACCCCTCCACTTT,CASSSSRSYNSPLHF
TRBV5-6,-,TRBJ1-4,-,TGTGCCAGCAGCTTGGTGTCGCAGGGTGGGGAAAAACTGTTTTTT,CASSLVSQGGEKLFF
TRBV5-4,-,TRBJ1-3,many,TGTGCCAGCAGCTCCGGTCAAGGGGACTATAGTGGAAACACCATATATTTT,CASSSGQGDYSGNTIYF
TRBV6-1,-,TRBJ2-3,-,TGTGCCAGCAGGGAGGGACATCCAGATACGCAGTATTTT,CASREGHPDTQYF